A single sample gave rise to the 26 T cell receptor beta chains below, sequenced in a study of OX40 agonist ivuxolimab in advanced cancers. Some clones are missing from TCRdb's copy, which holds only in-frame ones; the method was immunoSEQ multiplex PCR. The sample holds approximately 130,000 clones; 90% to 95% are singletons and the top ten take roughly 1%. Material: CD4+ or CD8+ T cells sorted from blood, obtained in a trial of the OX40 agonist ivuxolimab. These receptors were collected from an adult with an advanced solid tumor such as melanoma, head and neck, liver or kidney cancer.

CDR3 in amino acids: CASSIRPGTNEKLFF. CDR3 nucleotide sequence: TGTGCCAGCAGTATTCGGCCAGGGACTAATGAAAAACTGTTTTTT. V gene TRBV2 combines with J gene TRBJ1-4, with a weak D call TRBD1 (5 bases). V lost 5 bases and J 2 bases, leaving 12 bases between the germline ends. Germline-derived CDR1 and CDR2 are SNHLY and FYNNEI. The CDR3 has 15 residues.

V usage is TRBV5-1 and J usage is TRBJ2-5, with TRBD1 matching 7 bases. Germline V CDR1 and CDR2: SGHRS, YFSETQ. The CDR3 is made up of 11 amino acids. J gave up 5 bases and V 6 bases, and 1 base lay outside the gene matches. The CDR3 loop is CASKGAETQYF. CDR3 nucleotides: TGCGCCAGCAAGGGGGCTGAGACCCAGTACTTC.

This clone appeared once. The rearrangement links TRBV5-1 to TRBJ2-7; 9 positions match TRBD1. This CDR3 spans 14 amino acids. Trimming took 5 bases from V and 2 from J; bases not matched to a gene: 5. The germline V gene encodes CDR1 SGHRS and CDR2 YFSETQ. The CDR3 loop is CASRRGQGTYEQYF. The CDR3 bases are TGCGCCAGCAGGAGAGGACAGGGGACCTACGAGCAGTACTTC.

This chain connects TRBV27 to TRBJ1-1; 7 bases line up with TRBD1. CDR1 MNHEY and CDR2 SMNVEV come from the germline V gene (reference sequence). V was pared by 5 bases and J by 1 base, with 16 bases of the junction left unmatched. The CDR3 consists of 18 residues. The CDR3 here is CASSPTTFQGGKNTEAFF. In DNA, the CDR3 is TGTGCCAGCAGTCCCACAACCTTTCAGGGGGGGAAGAACACTGAAGCTTTCTTT.

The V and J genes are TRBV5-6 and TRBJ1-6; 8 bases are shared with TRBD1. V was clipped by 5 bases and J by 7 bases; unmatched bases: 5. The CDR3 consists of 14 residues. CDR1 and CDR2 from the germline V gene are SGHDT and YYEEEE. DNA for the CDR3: TGTGCCAGCAGGCTGGACAGGGTAAATTCACCCCTCCACTTT. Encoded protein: CASRLDRVNSPLHF.

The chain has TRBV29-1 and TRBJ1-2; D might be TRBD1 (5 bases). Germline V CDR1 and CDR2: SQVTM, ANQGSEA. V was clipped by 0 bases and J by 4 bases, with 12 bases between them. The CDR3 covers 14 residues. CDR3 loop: CSVEDRGGSYGYTF. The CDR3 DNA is TGCAGCGTTGAAGATCGGGGGGGGAGCTATGGCTACACCTTC.

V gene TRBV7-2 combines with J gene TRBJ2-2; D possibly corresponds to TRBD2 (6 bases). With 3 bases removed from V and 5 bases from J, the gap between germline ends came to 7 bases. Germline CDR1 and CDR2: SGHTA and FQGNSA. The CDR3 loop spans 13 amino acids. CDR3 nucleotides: TGTGCCAGCAGCTTGGAGGGGACCGGGGAGCTGTTTTTT. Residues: CASSLEGTGELFF.

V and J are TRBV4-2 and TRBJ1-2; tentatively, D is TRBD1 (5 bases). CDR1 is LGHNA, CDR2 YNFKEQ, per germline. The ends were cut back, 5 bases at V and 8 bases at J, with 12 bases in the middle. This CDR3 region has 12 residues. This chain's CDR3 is CASSLWGSGYTF. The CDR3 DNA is TGTGCCAGCAGCTTGTGGGGCTCCGGCTACACCTTC.

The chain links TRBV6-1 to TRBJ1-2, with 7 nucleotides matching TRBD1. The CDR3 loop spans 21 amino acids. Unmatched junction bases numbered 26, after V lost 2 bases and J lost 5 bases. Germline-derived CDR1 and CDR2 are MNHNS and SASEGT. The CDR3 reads CASSETLDSIPRLQGRYGYTF. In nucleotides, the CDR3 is TGTGCCAGCAGTGAAACGCTTGATAGCATCCCGCGCCTACAGGGGCGGTATGGCTACACCTTC.

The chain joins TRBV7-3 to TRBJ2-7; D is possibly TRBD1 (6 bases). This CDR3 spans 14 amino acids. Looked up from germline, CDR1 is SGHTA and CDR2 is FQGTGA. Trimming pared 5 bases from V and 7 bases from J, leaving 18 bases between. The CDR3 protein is CASSPQGGPQEQYF. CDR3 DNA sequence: TGTGCCAGCAGCCCCCAAGGGGGACCCCAGGAGCAGTACTTC.

CDR3 in DNA: TGTGCCAGCAGCGTAGTTATTAGCGGGGGCACCGGGGAGCTGTTTTTT. This encodes CASSVVISGGTGELFF. The V gene is TRBV9, the J gene TRBJ2-2; 9 bases align to TRBD2. This CDR3 is built from 16 residues. The germline V gene has CDR1 SGDLS and CDR2 YYNGEE. Germline trimming cut 0 bases from V and 4 bases from J; bases unmatched to any gene: 4.

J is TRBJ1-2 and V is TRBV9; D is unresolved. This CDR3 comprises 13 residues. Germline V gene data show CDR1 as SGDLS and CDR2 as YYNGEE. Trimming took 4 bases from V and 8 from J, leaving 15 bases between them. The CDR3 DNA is TGTGCCAGCAGCCGCTCGAACCCAGAGGGCTACACCTTC. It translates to CASSRSNPEGYTF.

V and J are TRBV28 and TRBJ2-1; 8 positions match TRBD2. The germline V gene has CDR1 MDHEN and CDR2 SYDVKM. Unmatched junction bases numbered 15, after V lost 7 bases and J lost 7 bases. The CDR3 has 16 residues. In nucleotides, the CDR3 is TGTGCCAGCATAAAAGAACGGGGGGGCCTCTTGAATGAGCAGTTCTTC. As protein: CASIKERGGLLNEQFF.

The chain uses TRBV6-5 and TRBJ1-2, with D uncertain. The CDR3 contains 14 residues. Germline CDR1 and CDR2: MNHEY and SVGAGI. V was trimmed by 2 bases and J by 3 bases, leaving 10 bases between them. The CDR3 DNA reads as TGTGCCAGCAGTTACCAGCCTACTGACTATGGCTACACCTTC. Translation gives CASSYQPTDYGYTF.

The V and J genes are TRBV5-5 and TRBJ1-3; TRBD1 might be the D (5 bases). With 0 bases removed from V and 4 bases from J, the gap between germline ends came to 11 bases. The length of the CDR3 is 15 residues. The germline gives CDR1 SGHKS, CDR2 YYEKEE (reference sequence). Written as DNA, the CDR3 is TGTGCCAGCAGCTTGGAAGGGGTGGGAGGAAACACCATATATTTT. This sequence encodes CASSLEGVGGNTIYF.

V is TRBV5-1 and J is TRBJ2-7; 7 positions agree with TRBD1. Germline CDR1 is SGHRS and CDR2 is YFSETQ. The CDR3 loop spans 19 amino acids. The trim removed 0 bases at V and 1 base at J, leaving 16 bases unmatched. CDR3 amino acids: CASSLAFSFEGTVSYEQYF. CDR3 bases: TGCGCCAGCAGCTTGGCGTTTTCTTTCGAGGGGACAGTTTCCTACGAGCAGTACTTC.

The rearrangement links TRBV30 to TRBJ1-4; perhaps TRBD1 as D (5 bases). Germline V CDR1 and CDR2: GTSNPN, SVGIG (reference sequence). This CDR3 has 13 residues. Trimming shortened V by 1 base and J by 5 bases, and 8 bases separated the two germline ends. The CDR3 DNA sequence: TGTGCCTGGAGTGAACAGGTCAATGAAAAACTGTTTTTT. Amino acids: CAWSEQVNEKLFF.

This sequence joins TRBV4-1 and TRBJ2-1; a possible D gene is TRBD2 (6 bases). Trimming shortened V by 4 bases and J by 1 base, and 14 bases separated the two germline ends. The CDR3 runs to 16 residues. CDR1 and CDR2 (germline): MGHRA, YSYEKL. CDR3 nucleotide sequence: TGCGCCAGCAGCCGACATGTGGGAGGTTCCTACAATGAGCAGTTCTTC. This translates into CASSRHVGGSYNEQFF.

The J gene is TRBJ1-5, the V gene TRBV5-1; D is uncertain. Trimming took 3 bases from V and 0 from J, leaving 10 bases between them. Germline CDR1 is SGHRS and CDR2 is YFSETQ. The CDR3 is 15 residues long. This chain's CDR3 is CASSSGPNSNQPQHF. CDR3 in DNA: TGCGCCAGCAGCTCGGGCCCGAATAGCAATCAGCCCCAGCATTTT.

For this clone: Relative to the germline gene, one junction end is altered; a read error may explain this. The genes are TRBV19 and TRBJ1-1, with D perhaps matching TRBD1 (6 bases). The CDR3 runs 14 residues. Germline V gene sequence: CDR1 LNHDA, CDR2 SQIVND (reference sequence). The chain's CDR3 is CVSNRQVVDTEAFF. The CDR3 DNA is TGTGTCAGTAATAGACAGGTGGTGGACACTGAAGCTTTCTTT.

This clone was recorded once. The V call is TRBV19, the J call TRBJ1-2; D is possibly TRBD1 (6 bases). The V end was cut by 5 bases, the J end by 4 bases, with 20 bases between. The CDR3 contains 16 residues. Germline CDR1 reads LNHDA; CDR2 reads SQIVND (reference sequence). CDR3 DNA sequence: TGTGCCAGTAGTGCCCCAGGGGTCGTGAGGGGCTATGGCTACACCTTC. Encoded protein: CASSAPGVVRGYGYTF.

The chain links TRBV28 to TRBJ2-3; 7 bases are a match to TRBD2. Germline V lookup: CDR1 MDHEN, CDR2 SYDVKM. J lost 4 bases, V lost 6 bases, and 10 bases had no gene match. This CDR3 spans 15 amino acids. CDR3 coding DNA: TGTGCCAGCAGCCCGACTAGCACTAAGCCAGATACGCAGTATTTT. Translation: CASSPTSTKPDTQYF.

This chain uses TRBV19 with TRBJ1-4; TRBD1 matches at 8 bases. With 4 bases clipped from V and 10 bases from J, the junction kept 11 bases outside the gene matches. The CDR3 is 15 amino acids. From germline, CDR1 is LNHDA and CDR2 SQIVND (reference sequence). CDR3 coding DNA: TGTGCCAGTAGTACCCCGGACAGGGCAAGGGGAAAACTGTTTTTT. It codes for CASSTPDRARGKLFF.

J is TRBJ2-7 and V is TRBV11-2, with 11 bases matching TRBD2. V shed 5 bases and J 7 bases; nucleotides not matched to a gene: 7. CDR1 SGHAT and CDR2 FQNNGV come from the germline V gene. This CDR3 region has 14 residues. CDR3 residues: CASSQLAGVWEQYF. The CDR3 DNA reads TGTGCCAGCAGCCAACTAGCGGGGGTCTGGGAGCAGTACTTC.

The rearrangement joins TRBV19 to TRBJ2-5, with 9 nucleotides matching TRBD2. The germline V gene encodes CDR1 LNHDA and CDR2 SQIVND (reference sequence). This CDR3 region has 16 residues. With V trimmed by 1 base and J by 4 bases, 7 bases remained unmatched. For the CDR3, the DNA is TGTGCCAGTAGTATAGGTGGCGGGAGGGCGGGAGAGACCCAGTACTTC. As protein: CASSIGGGRAGETQYF.

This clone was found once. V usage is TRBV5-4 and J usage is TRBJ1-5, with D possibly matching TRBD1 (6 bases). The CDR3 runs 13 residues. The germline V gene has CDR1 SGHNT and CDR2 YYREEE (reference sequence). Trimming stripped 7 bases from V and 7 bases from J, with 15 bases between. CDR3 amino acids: CASATGLGQPQHF. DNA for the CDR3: TGTGCCAGCGCCACAGGGTTGGGGCAGCCCCAGCATTTT.